The 27 T cell receptor beta chains below were found in one sample sequenced in a study of CD8 T cells in Susac syndrome. RNA totalling about 0.45 to 1 ug underwent reverse transcription with random hexamers. TCRdb re-called the immunoSEQ multiplex PCR reads with MiXCR, one entry per CDR3 protein. Among hundreds of thousands of distinct CDR3 sequences listed, roughly 85% were seen once. The sequenced sample consisted of CD8+ T cells from PBMCs. The receptors come from a human donor with multiple sclerosis.

The gene calls are TRBV2 and TRBJ2-7; 9 bases fit TRBD2. J gave up 1 base and V 2 bases, and 0 bases lay outside the gene matches. The CDR3 spans 14 residues. Germline V lookup: CDR1 SNHLY, CDR2 FYNNEI. CDR3 loop: CASSELAGSYEQYF. Here the CDR3 DNA reads TGTGCCAGCAGTGAACTAGCGGGGTCCTACGAGCAGTACTTC.

The V call is TRBV27, the J call TRBJ1-5; 9 bases agree with TRBD1. J lost 5 bases, V lost 4 bases, and 6 bases had no gene match. Germline lookup yields CDR1 MNHEY and CDR2 SMNVEV (reference sequence). The CDR3 loop spans 15 amino acids. This CDR3 reads CASSSHRGQDQPQHF. The CDR3 DNA follows: TGTGCCAGCAGTTCCCACAGGGGGCAAGATCAGCCCCAGCATTTT.

The V call is TRBV7-8, the J call TRBJ2-5; 11 positions match TRBD2. Unmatched junction bases numbered 9, after V lost 1 base and J lost 5 bases. This CDR3 has 17 amino acids. The germline gives CDR1 SGHVS, CDR2 FQNEAQ. The DNA for the CDR3 is TGTGCCAGCAGCTTAGGGGCTAGCGGGAGGTTTCGGGAGACCCAGTACTTC. Translating gives CASSLGASGRFRETQYF. Complete variable domain (other parts from reference TRBV7-8 and TRBJ2-5): GAGVSQSPRYKVAKRGQDVALRCDPISGHVSLFWYQQALGQGPEFLTYFQNEAQLDKSGLPSDRFFAERPEGSVSTLKIQRTQQEDSAVYLCASSLGASGRFRETQYFGPGTRLLVL.

The rearrangement uses TRBV27 and TRBJ2-3; either TRBD1 or TRBD2 may fit D (5 bases each). V was pared by 8 bases and J by 0 bases, with 18 bases between. The CDR3 is 16 residues long. Per the germline V gene, CDR1 is MNHEY and CDR2 is SMNVEV (reference sequence). The CDR3 nucleotides are TGTGCCAGCGCCCCCCCGGGACGGTTGAGCACAGATACGCAGTATTTT. As protein: CASAPPGRLSTDTQYF.

CDR3 residues: CASGVEGPEAFF. The CDR3 coding sequence is TGTGCCAGTGGTGTTGAGGGGCCTGAAGCTTTCTTT. This rearrangement joins TRBV19 to TRBJ1-1; possible D gene TRBD1, 5 bases. Germline-derived CDR1 and CDR2 are LNHDA and SQIVND (reference sequence). Trimming took off 8 bases at V and 6 bases at J, with 13 bases between the two ends. This CDR3 has 12 amino acids.

The J gene is TRBJ1-1, the V gene TRBV30, with TRBD1 as a possible D gene (5 bases). This CDR3 comprises 13 residues. Trimming pared 7 bases from V and 5 bases from J, leaving 17 bases between. Per germline, CDR1 GTSNPN and CDR2 SVGIG (reference sequence). CDR3 loop: CASNRLPGTEAFF. CDR3 nucleotide sequence: TGTGCCTCAAACAGGCTCCCGGGGACTGAAGCTTTCTTT.

The chain employs TRBV20-1 and TRBJ2-1, with D perhaps TRBD1 (6 bases). The germline V gene has CDR1 DFQATT and CDR2 SNEGSKA (reference sequence). The V and J ends lost 0 bases and 4 bases respectively, with 13 bases between them. The CDR3 sequence is 15 residues long. The CDR3 spells CSARDLTGIYNEQFF. CDR3 DNA: TGCAGTGCTAGAGATTTAACAGGGATTTACAATGAGCAGTTCTTC.

V and J are TRBV20-1 and TRBJ2-2; 7 positions match TRBD2. The CDR3 covers 15 residues. Losses at the gene ends were 0 bases for V and 5 bases for J; bases not matched to a gene: 6. Germline V lookup: CDR1 DFQATT, CDR2 SNEGSKA (reference sequence). Written as DNA, the CDR3 is TGCAGTGCTAGAGAGAGTTGGCGGGAGACCGGGGAGCTGTTTTTT. Translation gives CSARESWRETGELFF.

In its sample, this clonotype was seen a few times. V usage is TRBV27 and J usage is TRBJ2-4; D perhaps matches TRBD2 (5 bases). Germline loops: CDR1 MNHEY, CDR2 SMNVEV (reference sequence). Trimming removed 2 bases at V and 10 bases at J, with 15 bases between. CDR3 length equals 14 residues. The CDR3 sequence: CASSLAGPMGIQYF. The CDR3 DNA reads as TGTGCCAGCAGTTTAGCGGGTCCTATGGGAATTCAGTACTTC.

J is TRBJ1-2 and V is TRBV7-2; no clear D. This CDR3 is built from 13 residues. Germline CDR1 and CDR2: SGHTA and FQGNSA. Trimming pared 4 bases from V and 4 bases from J, leaving 10 bases between. The CDR3 DNA follows: TGTGCCAGCAGCTCCGAAGAGCTCTATGGCTACACCTTC. Translation: CASSSEELYGYTF.

This sequence joins TRBV13 and TRBJ2-3; no clear D gene. The CDR3 runs to 12 residues. Trimming removed 4 bases from V and 2 bases from J, with 4 bases in between. Germline lookup yields CDR1 PRHDT and CDR2 FYEKMQ (reference sequence). This CDR3 is CASSYYTDTQYF. The CDR3 DNA sequence: TGTGCCAGCAGCTATTACACAGATACGCAGTATTTT.

V gene TRBV2 combines with J gene TRBJ2-1, with 8 positions matching TRBD2. Per germline, CDR1 SNHLY and CDR2 FYNNEI. The ends lost 11 bases at V and 1 base at J; junction bases unmatched: 4. This CDR3 contains 13 residues. The CDR3 coding sequence is TGTGCCGCGACGGGGGGGTCCTACAATGAGCAGTTCTTC. Translating gives CAATGGSYNEQFF.

The V gene is TRBV5-1, the J gene TRBJ2-3; 12 bases are shared with TRBD2. V shed 4 bases, J shed 6 bases, and the junction held 9 bases outside the gene matches. Germline CDR1 reads SGHRS; CDR2 reads YFSETQ. The CDR3 has 16 residues. For the CDR3, the DNA is TGCGCCAGCAGCCCCCGGACTAGCGGGGCAGGGGATACGCAGTATTTT. Translating it yields CASSPRTSGAGDTQYF.

The chain is built from TRBV6-2 or TRBV6-3 and TRBJ2-1; no reliable D call. Germline V CDR1 and CDR2: MNHEY, SVGEGT. This CDR3 is 11 amino acids long. Trimming removed 4 bases from V and 16 bases from J, with 14 bases in between. The CDR3 is CASSSAFLTFF. CDR3 bases: TGTGCCAGCAGTTCCGCCTTCCTTACTTTCTTC.

The V call is TRBV12-5, the J call TRBJ2-1; 7 positions match TRBD2. The CDR3 sequence is 15 residues long. The ends lost 1 base at V and 5 bases at J; junction bases unmatched: 5. Germline V gives CDR1 LGHNT, CDR2 FRNRAP. The CDR3 DNA reads TGTGCTAGTGGTTTGGGCCTAGCGGAACACAATGAGCAGTTCTTC. It translates to CASGLGLAEHNEQFF.

The CDR3 reads CASSPSGLAGDHEQYF. The CDR3 DNA follows: TGTGCCAGCAGCCCGTCGGGACTAGCGGGAGACCACGAGCAGTACTTC. The chain has TRBV7-3 and TRBJ2-7; 14 bases fit TRBD2. J lost 5 bases, V lost 5 bases, and 8 bases had no gene match. The germline V gene has CDR1 SGHTA and CDR2 FQGTGA. The CDR3 runs to 16 residues.

This clonotype was recorded only once. The chain links TRBV11-2 to TRBJ2-5, with TRBD2 matching over 8 bases. With 2 bases clipped from V and 5 bases from J, the junction kept 16 bases outside the gene matches. CDR3 length: 18 residues. The germline gives CDR1 SGHAT, CDR2 FQNNGV. The CDR3 DNA reads as TGTGCCAGCAGCTTAAGTTACAGACTAGCGATAGAGTGGGAGACCCAGTACTTC. Encoded protein: CASSLSYRLAIEWETQYF.

CDR3 sequence (DNA): TGTGCCAGTAGTATCCAAAGCCCGGGAAATCAGCCCCAGCATTTT. Its translation is CASSIQSPGNQPQHF. V usage is TRBV19 and J usage is TRBJ1-5; D is unresolved. The V end lost 3 bases, the J end lost 4 bases, and 13 bases lay between the germline ends. Germline-derived CDR1 and CDR2 are LNHDA and SQIVND (reference sequence). The CDR3 has 15 residues.

This sequence joins TRBV29-1 and TRBJ2-1; TRBD2 matches at 11 bases. The germline V gene encodes CDR1 SQVTM and CDR2 ANQGSEA. With V trimmed by 7 bases and J by 5 bases, 13 bases remained unmatched. CDR3 length equals 16 residues. CDR3 residues: CSAEPWGLAEDNEQFF. CDR3 bases: TGCAGCGCCGAGCCTTGGGGACTAGCGGAGGACAATGAGCAGTTCTTC.

The chain combines TRBV20-1 with TRBJ2-2, with TRBD2 matching 10 bases. The CDR3 runs 19 residues. The V gene end was trimmed by 0 bases and the J gene end by 4 bases; junction bases not matched to a gene: 14. The germline gives CDR1 DFQATT, CDR2 SNEGSKA (reference sequence). The CDR3 bases are TGCAGTGCTAGAGATCCAGAGGCTAGCGGGAGTGGAGGCACCGGGGAGCTGTTTTTT. It codes for CSARDPEASGSGGTGELFF.

V usage is TRBV9 and J usage is TRBJ2-3; possibly TRBD1 or TRBD2 for D (5 bases each). V gave up 6 bases and J gave up 3 bases, with 17 bases separating them. Germline loops: CDR1 SGDLS, CDR2 YYNGEE. The CDR3 has 15 residues. The DNA of the CDR3 is TGTGCCAGCACCCTGGACGGGGCTCGGACAGATACGCAGTATTTT. Translating it yields CASTLDGARTDTQYF.

The chain joins TRBV7-6 to TRBJ2-3; TRBD2 agrees at 8 bases. Germline CDR1 SGHVS, CDR2 FNYEAQ. Germline trimming cut 4 bases from V and 4 bases from J; bases unmatched to any gene: 13. CDR3 length: 17 residues. CDR3 nucleotides: TGTGCCAGCAGCTGGGGGAGAGGTGCGGGAGGCCCAGATACGCAGTATTTT. This encodes CASSWGRGAGGPDTQYF. Full variable domain (missing parts from reference TRBV7-6 and TRBJ2-3): GAGVSQSPRYKVTKRGQDVALRCDPISGHVSLYWYRQALGQGPEFLTYFNYEAQQDKSGLPNDRFSAERPEGSISTLTIQRTEQRDSAMYRCASSWGRGAGGPDTQYFGPGTRLTVL.

The V and J genes are TRBV5-1 and TRBJ2-7; D unresolved. Germline V gene lookup returns CDR1 SGHRS and CDR2 YFSETQ. Between the trimmed V and J ends, which lost 4 bases and 4 bases, there was a span of 18 bases. This CDR3 comprises 15 residues. Here the CDR3 DNA reads TGCGCCAGCAGCCCAACCGCGAGCAAGGTGTACGAGCAGTACTTC. Residues: CASSPTASKVYEQYF.

This chain connects TRBV27 to TRBJ2-2, with 8 positions matching TRBD1. The germline gives CDR1 MNHEY, CDR2 SMNVEV (reference sequence). The CDR3 has 17 amino acids. V shed 5 bases, J shed 3 bases, and the junction held 11 bases outside the gene matches. The CDR3 loop reads CASSTGQGFSHTGELFF. CDR3 bases: TGTGCCAGCAGTACTGGACAGGGTTTTAGTCACACCGGGGAGCTGTTTTTT.

This rearrangement joins TRBV6-5 to TRBJ1-5; tentatively, D is TRBD1 (6 bases). V was clipped by 6 bases and J by 2 bases, with 11 bases between them. This CDR3 region has 14 residues. In germline, CDR1 is MNHEY, CDR2 SVGAGI. The CDR3 region has the DNA TGTGCCAGCAGCTCTTCAGGGGGCAATCAGCCCCAGCATTTT. This encodes CASSSSGGNQPQHF.

The rearrangement joins TRBV9 to TRBJ2-3; D is perhaps TRBD1 (5 bases). The CDR3 spans 17 residues. Deletions cut 0 bases from V and 2 bases from J, with 16 bases between. The germline CDR1 and CDR2 sequences are SGDLS and YYNGEE. The CDR3 loop is CASSVATTGRPTDTQYF. The CDR3, as DNA: TGTGCCAGCAGCGTAGCTACAACAGGCCGACCCACAGATACGCAGTATTTT.

This clonotype appeared a few times. This chain connects TRBV11-2 to TRBJ2-1; D is unresolved. V was pared by 1 base and J by 4 bases, with 17 bases between. CDR3 length equals 17 residues. CDR1 and CDR2 from the germline V gene are SGHAT and FQNNGV. CDR3 DNA sequence: TGTGCCAGCAGCTTAGTCTTTGGTCCCGCACTTTACAATGAGCAGTTCTTC. It is translated as CASSLVFGPALYNEQFF.